Below, 16 T cell receptor beta chains from the same sample are listed, as sequenced in a study of blood T cell repertoires in COVID-19. Here immunoSEQ multiplex PCR was the method, and the copy in TCRdb shows in-frame clones only, minus some. The sample has around 170,000 clones; over 75% are singletons. The sequencing input was PBMCs or T cells enriched from blood (not recorded which). All receptors derive from a woman in her forties or fifties who had recovered from COVID-19.

This chain links TRBV2 with TRBJ1-5; the match to TRBD1 covers 8 bases. The CDR3 is 13 amino acids. V lost 6 bases and J lost 2; bases outside the gene matches: 0. The germline CDR1 and CDR2 sequences are SNHLY and FYNNEI. Here the CDR3 reads CASRDRGNQPQHF. Here the CDR3 DNA reads TGTGCCAGCAGGGACAGGGGCAATCAGCCCCAGCATTTT.

The CDR3 coding sequence is TGTGCCAGCAGTGAACAGAAGAAAGTAAACGGGGACACTGAAGCTTTCTTT. Amino acid sequence: CASSEQKKVNGDTEAFF. The V and J genes are TRBV6-1 and TRBJ1-1, with unresolved D. Germline V gene sequence: CDR1 MNHNS, CDR2 SASEGT. The CDR3 loop spans 17 amino acids. Trimming cost V 2 bases and J 3 bases, with 19 bases left between them.

The gene calls are TRBV7-9 and TRBJ2-7, with 11 bases identical to TRBD1. The length of the CDR3 is 14 residues. Germline CDR1 reads SEHNR; CDR2 reads FQNEAQ (reference sequence). The trim removed 5 bases at V and 5 bases at J, leaving 5 bases unmatched. The CDR3 nucleotides read TGTGCCAGCAGCCAAGGGACAGGGGGTAACGAGCAGTACTTC. Residues: CASSQGTGGNEQYF.

The V call is TRBV19, the J call TRBJ1-1; D not certain. The CDR3 sequence is 13 residues long. Deletions cut 3 bases from V and 2 bases from J, with 7 bases between. The V gene's germline CDR1 is LNHDA and CDR2 SQIVND (reference sequence). The CDR3 is CASSIRPNTEAFF. The CDR3, as DNA: TGTGCCAGTAGTATCAGGCCCAACACTGAAGCTTTCTTT.

The chain recombines TRBV18 with TRBJ1-1, with D unclear. The CDR3 contains 14 residues. Germline V gives CDR1 KGHSH, CDR2 LQKENI. V gave up 4 bases and J gave up 4 bases, with 13 bases separating them. The CDR3 protein is CASSRGEFSTEAFF. Here the CDR3 DNA reads TGTGCCAGCTCACGTGGGGAGTTCAGCACTGAAGCTTTCTTT.

The chain recombines TRBV19 with TRBJ1-3, with a weak D call TRBD1 (6 bases). V lost 5 bases and J lost 0, with 14 bases in between. Germline V lookup: CDR1 LNHDA, CDR2 SQIVND (reference sequence). There are 16 residues in the CDR3. The CDR3 protein is CASSFLDSSSGNTIYF. The CDR3 nucleotides read TGTGCCAGTAGTTTCTTGGACAGCTCCTCTGGAAACACCATATATTTT.

J is TRBJ1-2 and V is TRBV30; 9 nucleotides line up with TRBD1. The CDR3 contains 13 residues. Losses at the gene ends were 2 bases for V and 3 bases for J; bases not matched to a gene: 1. Germline CDR1 is GTSNPN and CDR2 is SVGIG (reference sequence). The CDR3 bases are TGTGCCTGGAGTACAGGGGGCGACTATGGCTACACCTTC. Its protein is CAWSTGGDYGYTF.

The chain links TRBV18 to TRBJ2-1; 7 bases map to TRBD1. Trimming took 4 bases from V and 10 from J; bases not matched to a gene: 7. In germline, CDR1 is KGHSH, CDR2 LQKENI. The CDR3 has 13 residues. The CDR3 region has the DNA TGTGCCAGCTCACGCACGGGACAGACGGAGCAGTTCTTC. It translates to CASSRTGQTEQFF.

This clone appeared a single time. V and J are TRBV5-1 and TRBJ1-6, with D hard to call. Trimming took 0 bases from V and 4 from J, leaving 5 bases between them. CDR3 size: 14 residues. Germline-derived CDR1 and CDR2 are SGHRS and YFSETQ. Here the CDR3 reads CASSLDRYNSPLHF. The CDR3 coding sequence is TGCGCCAGCAGCTTGGACAGATATAATTCACCCCTCCACTTT.

V is TRBV10-3 and J is TRBJ2-7; TRBD2 is a possible D gene (5 bases). This CDR3 has 15 amino acids. Germline V lookup: CDR1 ENHRY, CDR2 SYGVKD. Trimming removed 3 bases from V and 3 bases from J, with 15 bases in between. The CDR3 loop reads CAISDRGKRSYEQYF. As DNA, the CDR3 is TGTGCCATCAGTGATCGGGGAAAGCGGAGCTACGAGCAGTACTTC.

V and J are TRBV29-1 and TRBJ1-2, with D possibly being TRBD1 (5 bases). This CDR3 spans 14 amino acids. In germline, CDR1 is SQVTM, CDR2 ANQGSEA. The V and J ends lost 2 bases and 2 bases respectively, with 12 bases between them. CDR3 sequence (DNA): TGCAGCGTTGAAAGACAGAATACCAACTATGGCTACACCTTC. Residues: CSVERQNTNYGYTF.

The chain carries TRBV7-3 and TRBJ2-2; the D is unclear. Germline V gene sequence: CDR1 SGHTA, CDR2 FQGTGA. This CDR3 region has 13 residues. V lost 3 bases and J 9 bases, leaving 11 bases between the germline ends. CDR3 amino acids: CASSFNPSRELFF. The DNA for the CDR3 is TGTGCCAGCAGCTTTAACCCATCTAGGGAGCTGTTTTTT.

This chain joins TRBV5-1 and TRBJ2-3; D unclear. V was trimmed by 4 bases and J by 2 bases, leaving 5 bases between them. Germline-derived CDR1 and CDR2 are SGHRS and YFSETQ. The CDR3 is 12 amino acids. CDR3 DNA: TGCGCCAGCAGCCTCTCCACAGATACGCAGTATTTT. It translates to CASSLSTDTQYF.

The rearrangement uses TRBV28 and TRBJ1-5; TRBD1 aligns across 8 bases. Germline V CDR1 and CDR2: MDHEN, SYDVKM. This CDR3 region has 16 residues. V trimming: 5 bases; J trimming: 4 bases; junction bases outside the gene matches: 10. The CDR3, as DNA: TGTGCCAGCAGTCTGCAGAGACAGGGGCGGAATCAGCCCCAGCATTTT. Its translation: CASSLQRQGRNQPQHF.

The chain employs TRBV2 and TRBJ2-3; the D gene is possibly TRBD1 (7 bases). V was pared by 4 bases and J by 6 bases, with 11 bases between. CDR1 is SNHLY and CDR2 is FYNNEI in the germline V gene. There are 13 residues in the CDR3. This CDR3 is CASSGGGGDTQYF. Written as DNA, the CDR3 is TGTGCCAGCAGTGGCGGAGGGGGCGATACGCAGTATTTT.

This sequence joins TRBV18 and TRBJ2-1; maybe TRBD1 (6 bases). Between the trimmed V and J ends, which lost 2 bases and 10 bases, there was a span of 9 bases. Looked up from germline, CDR1 is KGHSH and CDR2 is LQKENI. The CDR3 has 12 residues. The DNA of the CDR3 is TGTGCCAGCTCACCAAGGACAGACGAGCAGTTCTTC. This codes for CASSPRTDEQFF.